This T cell receptor beta chain was found in a study of identical twins. TCRdb called the 5' RACE reads again in MiXCR, with one record for every CDR3 protein. The sample records about 810,000 distinct CDR3 sequences, roughly 12% being singletons. This clonotype has more than one count but fewer than ten. The CDR3 extends over 16 amino acids. The ends were cut back, 2 bases at V and 1 base at J, with 12 bases in the middle. CDR1 and CDR2 (germline): SNHLY, FYNNEI. The sample also formed part of further work on yellow fever vaccine responses in identical twins.

The chain recombines TRBV2 with TRBJ1-5; no clear D gene. Material for sequencing was PBMCs. The sequence was collected from a woman in her late teens or twenties in good health. In nucleotides, the CDR3 is TGTGCCAGCAGTGAACGAGGTGGGTGGAGCAATCAGCCCCAGCATTTT. Encoded protein: CASSERGGWSNQPQHF. Together with reference TRBV2 and TRBJ1-5, the CDR3 gives the full variable domain: EPEVTQTPSHQVTQMGQEVILRCVPISNHLYFYWYRQILGQKVEFLVSFYNNEISEKSEIFDDQFSVERPDGSNFTLKIRSTKLEDSAMYFCASSERGGWSNQPQHFGDGTRLSIL.